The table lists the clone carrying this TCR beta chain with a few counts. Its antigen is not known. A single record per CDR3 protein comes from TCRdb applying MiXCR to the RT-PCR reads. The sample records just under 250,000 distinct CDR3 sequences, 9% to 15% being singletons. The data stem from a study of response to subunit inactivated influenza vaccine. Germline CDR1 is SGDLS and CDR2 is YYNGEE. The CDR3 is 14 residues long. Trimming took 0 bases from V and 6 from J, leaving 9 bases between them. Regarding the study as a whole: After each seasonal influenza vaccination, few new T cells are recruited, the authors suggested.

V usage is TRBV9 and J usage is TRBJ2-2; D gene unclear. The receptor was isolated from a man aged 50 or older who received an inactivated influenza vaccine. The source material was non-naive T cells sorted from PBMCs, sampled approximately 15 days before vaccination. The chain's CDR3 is CASSVEAAAGELFF. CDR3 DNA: TGTGCCAGCAGCGTAGAGGCCGCCGCCGGGGAGCTGTTTTTT.